The following is a T cell receptor (beta chain) sequence with its context. Its antigen is undetermined. This sample was included in a study of T cell responses to AZD1222 COVID-19 vaccine. General observations from the study: Spike-specific TCR breadth and depth went up after people got two AZD1222 doses.

Here immunoSEQ multiplex PCR was the method, and the copy in TCRdb shows in-frame clones only, minus some. The profile covers about 120,000 clones, with more than 85% appearing a single time and around 3% taken by the ten largest. Pooled samples include second doses given at about 4 or 12 weeks. Germline CDR1 MDHEN, CDR2 SYDVKM. J was trimmed by 4 bases and V by 4 bases; bases with no gene match: 5. The CDR3 is made up of 14 amino acids. This sequence originates from an adult who received the AZD1222 COVID-19 vaccine. The sample here was peripheral blood, taken 28 days after the second AZD1222 dose. The V call is TRBV28, the J call TRBJ1-2, with 8 bases lining up with TRBD1. This CDR3 reads CASSSSDRVYGYTF. The CDR3 DNA reads TGTGCCAGCAGTTCCTCGGACAGGGTCTATGGCTACACCTTC.